What follows are 19 T cell receptor beta chains derived from one specimen sequenced in a study of blood T cell repertoires in COVID-19. The table came from immunoSEQ multiplex PCR; TCRdb's copy has only in-frame clones and leaves some out. The data contain approximately 50,000 clones, approximately 88% of them singletons. The sequenced sample was peripheral blood. Receptor source: a human donor in a cohort sampled during active COVID-19.

This clone has only one observation. The chain combines TRBV19 with TRBJ2-1; TRBD1 is a possible D gene (5 bases). Germline assignment: CDR1 LNHDA and CDR2 SQIVND (reference sequence). V lost 7 bases to trimming and J lost 0 bases, with 13 bases between them. The length of the CDR3 is 15 residues. The CDR3 protein is CASKTDIFSYNEQFF. Here the CDR3 DNA reads TGTGCCAGTAAAACGGACATCTTCTCCTACAATGAGCAGTTCTTC.

The rearrangement joins TRBV2 to TRBJ1-5; 7 bases are shared with TRBD1. The germline gives CDR1 SNHLY, CDR2 FYNNEI. CDR3 length: 13 residues. The V gene end was trimmed by 6 bases and the J gene end by 4 bases; junction bases not matched to a gene: 3. CDR3 DNA sequence: TGTGCCAGCAGGCTGGACAGGAATCAGCCCCAGCATTTT. Amino acid sequence: CASRLDRNQPQHF.

V is TRBV9 and J is TRBJ1-2, with TRBD1 as a possible D gene (6 bases). V dropped 1 base and J dropped 14 bases, with 21 bases sitting between them. The V gene's germline CDR1 is SGDLS and CDR2 YYNGEE. CDR3 length equals 14 residues. This CDR3 reads CASSVTQQGTTGTF. The CDR3 nucleotides are TGTGCCAGCAGCGTAACCCAACAGGGAACGACGGGGACCTTC.

The CDR3: CASSGLAKNIQYF. The CDR3 nucleotides read TGTGCCAGCTCCGGTTTAGCCAAAAACATTCAGTACTTC. The V gene is TRBV11-2, the J gene TRBJ2-4, with unresolved D. Between the trimmed V and J ends, which lost 8 bases and 0 bases, there was a span of 8 bases. CDR3 size: 13 residues. CDR1 is SGHAT, CDR2 FQNNGV, per germline.

The chain has TRBV3-1 (or the pseudogene TRBV3-2) and TRBJ2-5; D gene uncertain. CDR1 is LGHDT and CDR2 is YNNKEL in the germline V gene (reference sequence). The CDR3 consists of 16 residues. Trimming took 1 base from V and 0 from J, leaving 12 bases between them. CDR3 bases: TGTGCCAGCAGCCAAGGTGCCGGAGTGAACCAAGAGACCCAGTACTTC. This translates into CASSQGAGVNQETQYF.

The rearrangement joins TRBV6-5 to TRBJ1-2; 7 nucleotides align to TRBD1. This CDR3 is 15 amino acids long. V was clipped by 7 bases and J by 0 bases; unmatched bases: 8. Per the germline V gene, CDR1 is MNHEY and CDR2 is SVGAGI. DNA for the CDR3: TGTGCCAGCATGGGTACAGGGGAAGCTAACTATGGCTACACCTTC. Translation: CASMGTGEANYGYTF.

This clone has more than one count but fewer than ten. The CDR3 DNA reads as TGTGCCAGCAGAGGGACAGGGAGAAAGCAGTACTTC. Its protein is CASRGTGRKQYF. The V call is TRBV12-3 or TRBV12-4, the J call TRBJ2-7, with 9 nucleotides matching TRBD1. The V gene end was trimmed by 6 bases and the J gene end by 8 bases; junction bases not matched to a gene: 5. CDR3 size: 12 residues.

This clone was seen a handful of times. The V and J genes are TRBV5-1 and TRBJ2-2; 8 positions agree with TRBD2. Germline assignment: CDR1 SGHRS and CDR2 YFSETQ. The CDR3 covers 15 residues. J was trimmed by 4 bases and V by 0 bases; bases with no gene match: 2. The CDR3 loop reads CASSLVAGGTGELFF. CDR3 nucleotides: TGCGCCAGCAGCTTGGTGGCGGGGGGCACCGGGGAGCTGTTTTTT.

The gene calls are TRBV5-6 and TRBJ1-5; 10 bases are a match to TRBD1. Germline trimming cut 3 bases from V and 9 bases from J; bases unmatched to any gene: 9. Looked up from germline, CDR1 is SGHDT and CDR2 is YYEEEE. The CDR3 is 15 amino acids. The DNA for the CDR3 is TGTGCCAGCAGCTGGTCAGGACAGGGGGTTTGGCCCCAGCATTTT. This encodes CASSWSGQGVWPQHF. Complete variable domain (other parts from reference TRBV5-6 and TRBJ1-5): DAGVTQSPTHLIKTRGQQVTLRCSPKSGHDTVSWYQQALGQGPQFIFQYYEEEERQRGNFPDRFSGHQFPNYSSELNVNALLLGDSALYLCASSWSGQGVWPQHFGDGTRLSIL.

The chain links TRBV27 to TRBJ2-7; 11 nucleotides agree with TRBD1. Losses at the gene ends were 2 bases for V and 7 bases for J; bases not matched to a gene: 7. CDR3 length: 15 amino acids. In germline, CDR1 is MNHEY, CDR2 SMNVEV (reference sequence). The CDR3 DNA reads as TGTGCCAGCAGTTTACGGGACAGGGGGATGGGGGAGCAGTACTTC. Translating gives CASSLRDRGMGEQYF.

The rearrangement uses TRBV6-2 or TRBV6-3 and TRBJ2-3; 12 positions agree with TRBD2. The CDR3 contains 16 residues. Germline trimming cut 4 bases from V and 4 bases from J; bases unmatched to any gene: 6. The germline gives CDR1 MNHEY, CDR2 SVGEGT. CDR3 residues: CASSSRLAGGPDTQYF. The DNA for the CDR3 is TGTGCCAGCAGTTCTCGCCTAGCGGGAGGGCCAGATACGCAGTATTTT.

The rearrangement uses TRBV6-5 and TRBJ1-4; maybe TRBD1 (5 bases). V lost 8 bases and J 8 bases, leaving 15 bases between the germline ends. The CDR3 spans 13 residues. Germline CDR1 MNHEY, CDR2 SVGAGI. The CDR3 here is CASVEGAEEKLFF. The CDR3 nucleotides read TGTGCCAGCGTCGAAGGGGCCGAGGAAAAACTGTTTTTT.

This clone was detected once. The chain recombines TRBV29-1 with TRBJ2-3; 8 bases fit TRBD2. The CDR3 loop spans 17 amino acids. The germline CDR1 and CDR2 sequences are SQVTM and ANQGSEA. With V trimmed by 3 bases and J by 0 bases, 11 bases remained unmatched. The CDR3 DNA follows: TGCAGCGTTGAGCGGGGGGACGCCTCCCTGAGCACAGATACGCAGTATTTT. It encodes CSVERGDASLSTDTQYF.

This chain links TRBV6-5 with TRBJ1-1; D unresolved. Trimming removed 0 bases at V and 5 bases at J, with 10 bases between. The CDR3 has 14 amino acids. The germline V gene encodes CDR1 MNHEY and CDR2 SVGAGI. CDR3 bases: TGTGCCAGCAGTTACTCGATCGGGGAGACTGAAGCTTTCTTT. Amino acids: CASSYSIGETEAFF.

The V call is TRBV2, the J call TRBJ2-1, with D possibly matching TRBD1 (5 bases). There are 14 residues in the CDR3. Trimming stripped 5 bases from V and 0 bases from J, with 8 bases between. Germline V gene sequence: CDR1 SNHLY, CDR2 FYNNEI. CDR3 amino acids: CASSPDISYNEQFF. Here the CDR3 DNA reads TGTGCCAGCAGTCCGGACATCTCCTACAATGAGCAGTTCTTC.

V and J are TRBV12-5 and TRBJ2-1, with 9 bases identical to TRBD1. The CDR3 extends over 16 amino acids. Germline loops: CDR1 LGHNT, CDR2 FRNRAP. With 0 bases clipped from V and 6 bases from J, the junction kept 6 bases outside the gene matches. The CDR3 sequence is CASGLVETGGSNEQFF. Here the CDR3 DNA reads TGTGCTAGTGGTTTGGTCGAGACAGGGGGATCCAATGAGCAGTTCTTC.

The chain couples TRBV29-1 to TRBJ2-2; no clear D gene. CDR1 is SQVTM and CDR2 is ANQGSEA in the germline V gene. The CDR3 runs 13 residues. V lost 4 bases, J lost 0 bases, and 6 bases lay in between. CDR3 in DNA: TGCAGCGTTGGTCAGGCGAACACCGGGGAGCTGTTTTTT. It is translated as CSVGQANTGELFF.

The V call is TRBV5-1, the J call TRBJ2-3; 11 bases align to TRBD2. V shed 4 bases and J 5 bases; nucleotides not matched to a gene: 15. The CDR3 is 18 residues long. Germline CDR1 and CDR2: SGHRS and YFSETQ. The CDR3 is CASSPGGVAGGAVDTQYF. The CDR3 region has the DNA TGCGCCAGCAGCCCTGGCGGGGTAGCGGGAGGGGCCGTAGATACGCAGTATTTT. Complete variable domain (other parts from reference TRBV5-1 and TRBJ2-3): KAGVTQTPRYLIKTRGQQVTLSCSPISGHRSVSWYQQTPGQGLQFLFEYFSETQRNKGNFPGRFSGRQFSNSRSEMNVSTLELGDSALYLCASSPGGVAGGAVDTQYFGPGTRLTVL.

V usage is TRBV7-2 and J usage is TRBJ2-2, with 8 bases that match TRBD1. This CDR3 is 17 amino acids long. Germline CDR1 and CDR2: SGHTA and FQGNSA. The junction had 10 bases not matched to a gene; V was cut back by 1 base and J by 6 bases. The CDR3 here is CASSLVGGQGPSGELFF. The DNA for the CDR3 is TGTGCCAGCAGCTTAGTAGGCGGACAGGGTCCATCCGGGGAGCTGTTTTTT.